This T cell receptor beta chain was recovered during a study of cytomegalovirus exposure and HLA in healthy donors. Across the whole study: The 120 validation repertoires, a later analysis reported, used the same platform as the 666 repertoires from the first cohort. The study's findings and limits: Specific recognition of CMV antigens was confirmed in vitro for a few chains (all CMV-associated). Many donors shared some public TCRs, even though most TCR sequences were rare.

With respect to this clone: Its antigen is unknown.

Method: immunoSEQ multiplex PCR; TCRdb's copy keeps in-frame clones and lacks some. This sample carries 82,000 or so clones, approximately 93% of them seen once, and the ten largest clones take 0.65% to 0.7%. The study drew the donors from its roughly 120-subject validation cohort, separate from the approximately 670-subject first cohort. With 2 bases removed from V and 4 bases from J, the gap between germline ends came to 9 bases. Germline-derived CDR1 and CDR2 are SGHNT and YYREEE (reference sequence). This CDR3 contains 13 residues. The chain uses TRBV5-4 and TRBJ1-1, with D tentatively TRBD1 (5 bases). The sequence was obtained from a man aged 18 to 30 in good health and CMV-seronegative. The sample comprised PBMCs. CDR3 region: CASSLSGGTEAFF. DNA of the CDR3: TGTGCCAGCAGCTTATCGGGGGGCACTGAAGCTTTCTTT.